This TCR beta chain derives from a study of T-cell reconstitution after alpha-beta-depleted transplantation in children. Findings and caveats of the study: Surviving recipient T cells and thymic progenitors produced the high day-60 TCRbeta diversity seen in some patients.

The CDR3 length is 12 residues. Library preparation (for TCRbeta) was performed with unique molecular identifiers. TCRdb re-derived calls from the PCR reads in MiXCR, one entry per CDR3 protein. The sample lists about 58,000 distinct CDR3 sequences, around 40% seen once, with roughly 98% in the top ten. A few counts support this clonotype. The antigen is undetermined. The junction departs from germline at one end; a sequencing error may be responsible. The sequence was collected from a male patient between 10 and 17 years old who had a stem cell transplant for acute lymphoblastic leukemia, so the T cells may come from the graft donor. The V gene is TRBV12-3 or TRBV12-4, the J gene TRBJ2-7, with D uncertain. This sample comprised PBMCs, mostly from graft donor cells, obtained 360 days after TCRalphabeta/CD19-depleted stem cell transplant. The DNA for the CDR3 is TGTGCCAGCAGTTTAGAAGTTGGCCTCCATCACTTC. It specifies CASSLEVGLHHF.